Listed below are T cell receptor beta chains from one sample, sequenced in a study of low-dose radiotherapy and immunotherapy resistance in tumors. TCRdb reanalysed the reads using MiXCR and keeps one entry per CDR3 protein. The sample yields about 80,000 distinct CDR3 sequences, about 17% seen once. Specimen: PBMCs, collected after low-dose radiotherapy plus immunotherapy. These receptors all come from a male donor with prostate cancer. Each CDR3 is given with its conserved first and last residue. D genes are given only for firm matches. Rows give clone size only sometimes, using once, few, many, or a class for an expanded clone.

J: TRBJ2-1
size: many
V: TRBV9
D: TRBD2
DNA: TGTGCCAGCAGCGTACAAGCGGGGCTTGCCTACAATGAGCAGTTCTTC
CDR3: CASSVQAGLAYNEQFF

J: TRBJ1-2
size: many
V: TRBV7-2
D: TRBD1
DNA: TGTGCCAGCAGTCCCGGGACAGGCGCGTATGGCTACACCTTC
CDR3: CASSPGTGAYGYTF

J: TRBJ1-6
size: many
V: TRBV28
D: -
DNA: TGTGCCAGCAGTTTCGGGGGAAGAAACTCGAATTCACCCCTCCACTTT
CDR3: CASSFGGRNSNSPLHF

J: TRBJ2-7
size: many
V: TRBV3-1
D: TRBD2
DNA: TGTGCCAGCAGCCCCACCACGACTAGCGGGAGGGTCTACGAGCAGTACTTC
CDR3: CASSPTTTSGRVYEQYF

J: TRBJ2-1
size: many
V: TRBV28
D: -
DNA: TGTGCCAGCATCGAAACGGGCAGTTCTACCTACAATGAGCAGTTCTTC
CDR3: CASIETGSSTYNEQFF

J: TRBJ2-5
size: -
V: TRBV30
D: TRBD2
DNA: TGTGCCTGGAGTCCCCTAGCGGGAGGGCGTCTCGTCGAGACCCAGTACTTC
CDR3: CAWSPLAGGRLVETQYF

J: TRBJ2-1
size: many
V: TRBV2
D: -
DNA: TGTGCCAGCAGTTATACATATGAGCAGTTCTTC
CDR3: CASSYTYEQFF

J: TRBJ2-4
size: many
V: TRBV3-1
D: -
DNA: TGTGCCAGCAGCCCTTCCGGGACTGCTCAAAACATTCAGTACTTC
CDR3: CASSPSGTAQNIQYF

J: TRBJ1-2
size: many
V: TRBV28
D: TRBD1
DNA: TGTGCCAGCAGCCCGACAGGGAACTATGGCTACACCTTC
CDR3: CASSPTGNYGYTF

J: TRBJ2-1
size: many
V: TRBV23-1
D: -
DNA: TGCGCCAGCAGCCAGAGAGGGAATGAGCAGTTCTTC
CDR3: CASSQRGNEQFF

J: TRBJ2-7
size: many
V: TRBV20-1
D: TRBD1
DNA: TGCAGTGCTCCTCGCATCGGACAGGGGCTGCTCGAGCAGTACTTC
CDR3: CSAPRIGQGLLEQYF

J: TRBJ2-7
size: many
V: TRBV7-8
D: -
DNA: TGTGCCAGCAGCTTAAGTTTGGGGGGGCACTTCTTC
CDR3: CASSLSLGGHFF

J: TRBJ2-2
size: many
V: TRBV15
D: -
DNA: TGTGCCACCAGCAGAGATGAGGGGGGGACCGGGGAGCTGTTTTTT
CDR3: CATSRDEGGTGELFF

J: TRBJ2-1
size: many
V: TRBV6-2/TRBV6-3
D: TRBD2
DNA: TGTGCCAGCAGTTACGCACGGGAGGATTACAATGAGCAGTTCTTC
CDR3: CASSYAREDYNEQFF

J: TRBJ2-3
size: -
V: TRBV2
D: TRBD1
DNA: TGTGCCAGCAGGGGGACAGATACTAGCACAGATACGCAGTATTTT
CDR3: CASRGTDTSTDTQYF

J: TRBJ2-2
size: -
V: TRBV27
D: TRBD2
DNA: TGTGCCAGCAGTTTAGCTAGCGGGAGGGCCGGGGAGCTGTTTTTT
CDR3: CASSLASGRAGELFF

J: TRBJ2-3
size: many
V: TRBV9
D: -
DNA: TGTGCCAGCAGCGTAGATAGCGGAACGGATACGCAGTATTTT
CDR3: CASSVDSGTDTQYF

J: TRBJ1-4
size: many
V: TRBV9
D: -
DNA: TGTGCCAGCAGCGCCCTCGGGGGCGAAAAACTGTTTTTT
CDR3: CASSALGGEKLFF

J: TRBJ2-1
size: many
V: TRBV10-3
D: TRBD2
DNA: TGTGCCATCAGTGAGTCGTCAACTAGCGGGAGATATGAGCAGTTCTTC
CDR3: CAISESSTSGRYEQFF

J: TRBJ1-4
size: many
V: TRBV20-1
D: -
DNA: TGCAGTGCTAGTACTAGGACTAATGAAAAACTGTTTTTT
CDR3: CSASTRTNEKLFF

J: TRBJ1-2
size: many
V: TRBV18
D: -
DNA: TGTGCCAGCTCACCTGGACGGGACTATGGCTACACCTTC
CDR3: CASSPGRDYGYTF

J: TRBJ2-7
size: many
V: TRBV2
D: -
DNA: TGTGCCAGCAGTAGCGGACCCTACGAGCAGTACTTC
CDR3: CASSSGPYEQYF

J: TRBJ2-2
size: many
V: TRBV20-1
D: TRBD2
DNA: TGCAGTGCTAGAGATTCAAGGCGGGGGACTAGCGGGAGAATAGGCCGGGAGCTGTTTTTT
CDR3: CSARDSRRGTSGRIGRELFF

J: TRBJ2-7
size: many
V: TRBV20-1
D: -
DNA: TGCAGTGCTAGAGGTCGTCCGGGACCCGGAGAAGTTTACGAGCAGTACTTC
CDR3: CSARGRPGPGEVYEQYF

J: TRBJ2-2
size: few
V: TRBV4-1
D: TRBD2
DNA: TGCGCCAGCAGCCCTCAAACTAGCGCGAACACCGGGGAGCTGTTTTTT
CDR3: CASSPQTSANTGELFF

J: TRBJ2-7
size: many
V: TRBV27
D: -
DNA: TGTGCCAGCAGCCCCCGACTAGTAAGTGAGCAGTACTTC
CDR3: CASSPRLVSEQYF

J: TRBJ2-2
size: many
V: TRBV21-1
D: -
DNA: TGTGCCAGCAGCAAATTGGGGGCTCGAGCCGGGGAGCTGTTTTTT
CDR3: CASSKLGARAGELFF

J: TRBJ2-7
size: -
V: TRBV12-3/TRBV12-4
D: TRBD2
DNA: TGTGCCAGCAGCAGCGGGGACCTATACGAGCAGTACTTC
CDR3: CASSSGDLYEQYF

J: TRBJ2-4
size: many
V: TRBV23-1
D: -
DNA: TGCGCCAGCAGTCAATCCGGACCTAGCAAAAACATTCAGTACTTC
CDR3: CASSQSGPSKNIQYF

J: TRBJ1-4
size: -
V: TRBV6-1
D: -
DNA: TGTGCCAGCACTGGCAGTTCGGTCGAAAAACTGTTTTTT
CDR3: CASTGSSVEKLFF

J: TRBJ2-2
size: many
V: TRBV6-1
D: -
DNA: TGTGCCAGCAGTATGCACAGGAACACCGGGGAGCTGTTTTTT
CDR3: CASSMHRNTGELFF

J: TRBJ1-5
size: many
V: TRBV6-2/TRBV6-3
D: -
DNA: TGTGCCAGCAGTTCTTGGGGGGATCAGCCCCAGCATTTT
CDR3: CASSSWGDQPQHF

J: TRBJ2-1
size: many
V: TRBV11-3
D: -
DNA: TGTGCCAGCAGCTTAGGGCCTAACAATGAGCAGTTCTTC
CDR3: CASSLGPNNEQFF

J: TRBJ2-3
size: many
V: TRBV2
D: -
DNA: TGTGCCACCGTCCCAGGGAGCACAGATACGCAGTATTTT
CDR3: CATVPGSTDTQYF

J: TRBJ1-4
size: -
V: TRBV5-1
D: -
DNA: TGCGCCAGCAGCTTGGCACGGGGGAATGATGAAAAACTGTTTTTT
CDR3: CASSLARGNDEKLFF

J: TRBJ2-7
size: many
V: TRBV5-1
D: TRBD1
DNA: TGCGCCAGCAGTCCCGGACCAGCCGGGACAGGGAATTACGAGCAGTACTTC
CDR3: CASSPGPAGTGNYEQYF

J: TRBJ2-7
size: many
V: TRBV6-2/TRBV6-3
D: -
DNA: TGTGCCAGCAGTTCTCTCCGACGGGGGCTATACGAGCAGTACTTC
CDR3: CASSSLRRGLYEQYF

J: TRBJ2-3
size: -
V: TRBV5-4
D: -
DNA: TGTGCCAGCAGCCCAGAAGCCAGTAGCACAGATACGCAGTATTTT
CDR3: CASSPEASSTDTQYF

J: TRBJ2-1
size: medium-sized
V: TRBV5-6
D: TRBD2
DNA: TGTGCCAGCAGCGCGGCTAGCGGTTACAATGAGCAGTTCTTC
CDR3: CASSAASGYNEQFF

J: TRBJ2-1
size: many
V: TRBV7-9
D: -
DNA: TGTGCCAGCAGGGGCATAGCGGCTTTCTCCTACAATGAGCAGTTCTTC
CDR3: CASRGIAAFSYNEQFF

J: TRBJ2-3
size: many
V: TRBV12-3/TRBV12-4
D: TRBD2
DNA: TGTGCCGGGGCGAGCGGGATCACAGATACGCAGTATTTT
CDR3: CAGASGITDTQYF

J: TRBJ1-1
size: many
V: TRBV7-2
D: TRBD1
DNA: TGTGCCAGCAGCTTCAACAGGGGAGGAACTGAAGCTTTCTTT
CDR3: CASSFNRGGTEAFF

J: TRBJ2-7
size: -
V: TRBV20-1
D: TRBD2
DNA: TGCAGTGCTACCGGGACTAGTGGCTACGAGCAGTACTTC
CDR3: CSATGTSGYEQYF

J: TRBJ2-2
size: many
V: TRBV12-3/TRBV12-4
D: TRBD2
DNA: TGTGCCAGCAGTCCCGGGACTAGAGGGGGGGCTACCGGGGAGCTGTTTTTT
CDR3: CASSPGTRGGATGELFF

J: TRBJ2-6
size: many
V: TRBV6-2/TRBV6-3
D: -
DNA: TGTGCCAGCAGTTCCGTTATCGGGAGCTCTGGGGCCAACGTCCTGACTTTC
CDR3: CASSSVIGSSGANVLTF

J: TRBJ2-7
size: many
V: TRBV20-1
D: TRBD2
DNA: TGCAGTGCTAGACTAGCGGGAGGGTTAGAGCAGTACTTC
CDR3: CSARLAGGLEQYF

J: TRBJ1-2
size: many
V: TRBV4-3
D: -
DNA: TGCGCCAGCAGCCAAGCCGGTGTTACCCGGAGCTACACCTTC
CDR3: CASSQAGVTRSYTF

J: TRBJ2-5
size: many
V: TRBV6-2/TRBV6-3
D: TRBD2
DNA: TGTGCCAGCAGTTACTTGGCTAGCGGGAGTAAAGAGACCCAGTACTTC
CDR3: CASSYLASGSKETQYF

J: TRBJ2-4
size: few
V: TRBV2
D: -
DNA: TGTGCCAGCTCCGGACAACTAAACATTCAGTACTTC
CDR3: CASSGQLNIQYF

J: TRBJ1-1
size: many
V: TRBV7-6
D: -
DNA: TGTGCCAGCAGCTTTTCAGAGAACACTGAAGCTTTCTTT
CDR3: CASSFSENTEAFF

J: TRBJ2-7
size: many
V: TRBV6-2/TRBV6-3
D: TRBD1
DNA: TGTGCCAGCAGGGGGGCGGACAGGGGGCGATTGGAGCAGTACTTC
CDR3: CASRGADRGRLEQYF

J: TRBJ2-5
size: many
V: TRBV12-3/TRBV12-4
D: TRBD1
DNA: TGTGCCAGCAGCCGACAGTCCGGGACAGGGGGGGGAGAGACCCAGTACTTC
CDR3: CASSRQSGTGGGETQYF

J: TRBJ2-7
size: many
V: TRBV28
D: TRBD1
DNA: TGTGCCAGCAGTTCCCCCGGGACAGGGGCGGGTGAGCAGTACTTC
CDR3: CASSSPGTGAGEQYF

J: TRBJ2-3
size: many
V: TRBV12-3/TRBV12-4
D: TRBD1
DNA: TGTGCCAGCAGTCTACTAGGGACAGGACCAGATACGCAGTATTTT
CDR3: CASSLLGTGPDTQYF